The entry that follows covers one T cell receptor (beta chain) sequence. Antigen specificity is unknown. The data were taken from a study of beta chain features in type 1 diabetes. As every portion of the isolated RNA was reverse transcribed, the sequencing read expressed TCRB transcripts. The table came from immunoSEQ multiplex PCR; TCRdb's copy has only in-frame clones and leaves some out. The sample consists of 130,000 or so clones, less than 10% of them appearing once. Broader study findings: Shortening of TCRB CDR3s, moderate but significant, appeared in all four CD4+ subsets of Type 1 diabetes patients. Among type 1 diabetes patients, VDJ junctions had fewer insertions and more deletions. Sampled from patients, naive, central memory and Treg TCRB repertoires appeared more similar than those sampled from healthy donors. PCR might pick shorter templates more often, in the same way for patients and controls.

The receptor's source is a woman aged 35 to 49 in good health. Sequencing was carried out using central memory CD4+ T cells from blood.

The CDR3 DNA is TGTGCCAGCTCACCTCGACTAGCGGGGGCCACCGGGGAGCTGTTTTTT. Translated: CASSPRLAGATGELFF. The V call is TRBV18, the J call TRBJ2-2, with TRBD2 identical over 12 bases. The CDR3 is made up of 16 amino acids. The J segment lost 4 bases and the V segment lost 3 bases, leaving 3 bases of the junction unmatched. Germline loops: CDR1 KGHSH, CDR2 LQKENI.